These 15 T cell receptor beta chains originate from one sample sequenced in a study of early T cells in non-severe SARS-CoV-2 infection. TCRdb used MiXCR to reprocess the 5' RACE reads, holding one entry per CDR3 protein. The sample yields around 81,000 distinct CDR3 sequences, 13% to 15% seen once. Sequenced material: whole blood. The receptors derive from an adult who was a healthcare worker with PCR-confirmed SARS-CoV-2 infection or an uninfected control (not recorded which).

There are many counts of this clonotype. The chain uses TRBV11-2 and TRBJ2-5; the match to TRBD2 covers 8 bases. The ends lost 1 base at V and 4 bases at J; junction bases unmatched: 11. Per the germline V gene, CDR1 is SGHAT and CDR2 is FQNNGV. CDR3 length: 17 amino acids. The CDR3 protein is CASSLGRGGGTRETQYF. CDR3 nucleotides: TGTGCCAGCAGCTTAGGACGTGGGGGAGGGACTAGAGAGACCCAGTACTTC.

There are a few counts of this clonotype. V usage is TRBV20-1 and J usage is TRBJ1-1, with D perhaps TRBD1 (5 bases). Per the germline V gene, CDR1 is DFQATT and CDR2 is SNEGSKA (reference sequence). The CDR3 has 14 residues. Trimming took off 1 base at V and 1 base at J, with 10 bases between the two ends. CDR3 nucleotide sequence: TGCAGTGCTAGAGTACCACAGGCGAACACTGAAGCTTTCTTT. The encoded protein is CSARVPQANTEAFF.

This chain uses TRBV7-8 with TRBJ2-3; 14 bases agree with TRBD2. This CDR3 is 16 amino acids long. Looked up from germline, CDR1 is SGHVS and CDR2 is FQNEAQ. The V segment lost 2 bases and the J segment 6 bases; nucleotides outside the gene matches: 4. CDR3 DNA sequence: TGTGCCAGCAGCTTATGGACTAGCGGGGGGCTGGATACGCAGTATTTT. It is translated as CASSLWTSGGLDTQYF.

There are a few counts of this clonotype. The V call is TRBV21-1, the J call TRBJ2-3. TRBV21-1 is marked as a pseudogene. The CDR3 runs to 11 residues. CDR3 in DNA: TGTGCCAGCAGCAAACAAGATACGCAGTATTTT. Encoded protein: CASSKQDTQYF.

The V call is TRBV20-1, the J call TRBJ2-1; 8 bases fit TRBD2. The CDR3 has 13 residues. In germline, CDR1 is DFQATT, CDR2 SNEGSKA (reference sequence). V trimming: 6 bases; J trimming: 5 bases; junction bases outside the gene matches: 6. The CDR3 loop is CSADRTSNNEQFF. In DNA, the CDR3 is TGCAGTGCGGACCGGACTAGCAACAATGAGCAGTTCTTC.

The sample holds a few counts of this clonotype. The genes are TRBV29-1 and TRBJ1-4; no clear D. The germline V gene has CDR1 SQVTM and CDR2 ANQGSEA. The CDR3 is 13 amino acids. With 4 bases removed from V and 4 bases from J, the gap between germline ends came to 10 bases. The CDR3 spells CSVVHSINEKLFF. CDR3 DNA: TGCAGCGTTGTCCACAGCATTAATGAAAAACTGTTTTTT.

The V and J genes are TRBV6-2 or TRBV6-3 and TRBJ2-3; D uncertain. Germline V gene data show CDR1 as MNHEY and CDR2 as SVGEGT. V shed 5 bases and J shed 3 bases, with 21 bases lying between them. The CDR3 consists of 17 residues. CDR3 residues: CASSTALAARRTDTQYF. The CDR3, as DNA: TGTGCCAGCAGTACTGCCCTCGCGGCCAGGCGGACAGATACGCAGTATTTT.

This clonotype was seen only a few times. The chain couples TRBV7-8 to TRBJ2-5; 7 bases match TRBD2. This CDR3 spans 14 amino acids. V gave up 6 bases and J gave up 1 base; unmatched junction bases: 5. Germline V gene sequence: CDR1 SGHVS, CDR2 FQNEAQ. CDR3 residues: CASSRGGGQETQYF. As DNA, the CDR3 is TGTGCCAGCAGTCGTGGCGGGGGCCAAGAGACCCAGTACTTC.

This clonotype was seen a handful of times. The CDR3 spells CASRMGNTEAFF. The CDR3, as DNA: TGTGCCAGCAGGATGGGGAACACTGAAGCTTTCTTT. The V call is TRBV27, the J call TRBJ1-1; D not certain. Trimming cost V 6 bases and J 1 base, with 6 bases left between them. Looked up from germline, CDR1 is MNHEY and CDR2 is SMNVEV (reference sequence). The CDR3 consists of 12 residues.

CDR3 residues: CSARDDGGQPQHF. The CDR3 nucleotides are TGCAGTGCTAGAGACGATGGGGGCCAGCCCCAGCATTTT. J is TRBJ1-5 and V is TRBV20-1, with D possibly TRBD1 on 6 matching bases. Trimming stripped 0 bases from V and 7 bases from J, with 10 bases between. The length of the CDR3 is 13 residues. Per germline, CDR1 DFQATT and CDR2 SNEGSKA (reference sequence).

The CDR3 region has the DNA TGTGCTAGTGGTTTGGACCTCGGCCTCTCAGCGGGCGAGCAGTACTTC. This codes for CASGLDLGLSAGEQYF. The chain carries TRBV12-5 and TRBJ2-7; D is possibly TRBD2 (6 bases). Germline V CDR1 and CDR2: LGHNT, FRNRAP. Between the trimmed V and J ends, which lost 1 base and 6 bases, there was a span of 19 bases. The CDR3 spans 16 residues.

The table lists this clonotype with a few counts. The V and J genes are TRBV6-1 and TRBJ1-2; TRBD1 matches at 10 bases. CDR3 size: 15 residues. Germline values: CDR1 MNHNS, CDR2 SASEGT. The V gene end was trimmed by 3 bases and the J gene end by 4 bases; junction bases not matched to a gene: 5. CDR3 in amino acids: CASSDERTGGYGYTF. CDR3 in DNA: TGTGCCAGCAGTGACGAGCGGACAGGGGGCTATGGCTACACCTTC.

In this sample, this clonotype turned up a few times. CDR3 DNA sequence: TGCGCCAGCAGCCCAACGGGACAGGGGAAGGATGGTGGCTACACCTTC. It translates to CASSPTGQGKDGGYTF. This rearrangement joins TRBV5-1 to TRBJ1-2, with 10 bases matching TRBD1. The CDR3 consists of 16 residues. CDR1 and CDR2 from the germline V gene are SGHRS and YFSETQ. The V and J ends lost 4 bases and 7 bases, in that order; junction bases with no gene match: 13.

This clonotype was seen more than once but under ten times. The chain uses TRBV5-1 and TRBJ2-7; D is perhaps TRBD1 (6 bases). Germline CDR1 reads SGHRS; CDR2 reads YFSETQ. V gave up 1 base and J gave up 3 bases, with 11 bases separating them. CDR3 length equals 14 residues. Written as DNA, the CDR3 is TGCGCCAGCAGCTTGCAAGGGGGTGACTACGAGCAGTACTTC. It codes for CASSLQGGDYEQYF.

The rearrangement links TRBV5-1 to TRBJ2-3; TRBD1 agrees at 7 bases. This CDR3 spans 16 amino acids. V lost 0 bases and J lost 3; bases outside the gene matches: 7. CDR1 and CDR2 from the germline V gene are SGHRS and YFSETQ. CDR3 loop: CASSLATRTGTDTQYF. The CDR3 bases are TGCGCCAGCAGCTTGGCTACTAGGACAGGAACAGATACGCAGTATTTT.